This T cell receptor (beta chain) was retrieved from a study of blood T cell repertoires in COVID-19. This clone is a singleton in its sample. Germline loops: CDR1 KGHDR, CDR2 SFDVKD. The V and J ends lost 5 bases and 3 bases, in that order; junction bases with no gene match: 18. This CDR3 contains 19 residues. The method was immunoSEQ multiplex PCR; TCRdb's version includes in-frame clones alone and lacks a portion of them. The sample includes some 37,000 clones, roughly 88% of them seen just once. The gene calls are TRBV24-1 and TRBJ2-3; 8 bases match TRBD2. The sequence was obtained from a woman aged 70-85 years with acute or convalescent COVID-19. Sequencing was done on a sample of peripheral blood. The CDR3 DNA follows: TGTGCCACCAGTGCCCCATGGGGGTCCGGGAGGGCCAGGACAGATACGCAGTATTTT. This gives the protein CATSAPWGSGRARTDTQYF.